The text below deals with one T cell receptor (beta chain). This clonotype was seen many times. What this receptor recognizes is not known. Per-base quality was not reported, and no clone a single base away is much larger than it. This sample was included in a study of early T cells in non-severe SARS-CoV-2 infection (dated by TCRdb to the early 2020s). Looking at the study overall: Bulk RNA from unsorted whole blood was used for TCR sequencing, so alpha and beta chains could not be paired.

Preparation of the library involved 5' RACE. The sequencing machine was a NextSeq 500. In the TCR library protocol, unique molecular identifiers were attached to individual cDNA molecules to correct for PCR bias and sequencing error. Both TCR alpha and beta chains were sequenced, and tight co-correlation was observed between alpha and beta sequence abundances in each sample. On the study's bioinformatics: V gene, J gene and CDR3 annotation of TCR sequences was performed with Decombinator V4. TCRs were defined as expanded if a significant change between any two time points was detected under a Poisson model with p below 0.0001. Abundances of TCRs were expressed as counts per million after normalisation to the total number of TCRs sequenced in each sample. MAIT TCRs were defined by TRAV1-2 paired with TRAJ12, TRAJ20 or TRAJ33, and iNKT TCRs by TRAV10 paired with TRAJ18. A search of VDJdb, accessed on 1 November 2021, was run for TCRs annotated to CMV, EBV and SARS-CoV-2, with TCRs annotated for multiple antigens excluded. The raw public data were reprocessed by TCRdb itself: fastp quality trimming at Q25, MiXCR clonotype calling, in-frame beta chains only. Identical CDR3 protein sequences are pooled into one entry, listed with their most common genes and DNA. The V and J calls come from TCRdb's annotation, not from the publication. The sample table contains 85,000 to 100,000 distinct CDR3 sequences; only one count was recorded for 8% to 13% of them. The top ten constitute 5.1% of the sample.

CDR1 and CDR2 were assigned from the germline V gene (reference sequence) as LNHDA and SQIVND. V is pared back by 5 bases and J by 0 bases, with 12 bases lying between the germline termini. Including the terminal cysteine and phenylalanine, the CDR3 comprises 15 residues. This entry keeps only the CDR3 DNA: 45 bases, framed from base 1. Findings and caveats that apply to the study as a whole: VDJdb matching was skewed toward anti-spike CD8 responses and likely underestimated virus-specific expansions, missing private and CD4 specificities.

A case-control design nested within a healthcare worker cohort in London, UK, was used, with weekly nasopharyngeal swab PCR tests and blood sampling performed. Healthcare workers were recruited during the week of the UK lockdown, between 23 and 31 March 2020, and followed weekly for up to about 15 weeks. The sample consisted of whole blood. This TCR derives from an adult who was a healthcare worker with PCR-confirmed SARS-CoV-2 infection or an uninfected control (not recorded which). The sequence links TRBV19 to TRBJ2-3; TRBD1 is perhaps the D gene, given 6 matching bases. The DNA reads TGTGCCAGTAGTTCCACCAGGGGAAGCACAGATACGCAGTATTTT. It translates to CASSSTRGSTDTQYF.